These T cell receptor beta chains were read from a single sample in a study of T-cell memory formation after mild COVID-19. Using its own MiXCR run on the 5' RACE reads, TCRdb lists one record per CDR3 protein. The table shows hundreds of thousands of distinct CDR3 sequences, with roughly 18% occurring only once. The sample was PBMCs or a T cell subset sorted from them (not recorded which). The origin of the receptors is a man aged 18 to 29 who had mild COVID-19 (a few samples of this study predate the infection). Cell type and time point are not known. CDR3s include the opening cysteine and the closing phenylalanine or tryptophan. Each record gives: J gene, clone size, D gene, V gene, CDR3 protein, CDR3 DNA. A D gene is named only where the DNA matches it firmly. Clone size is stated in some rows and not others, as once, few, many or a class when expanded.

j_gene: TRBJ2-3; abundance: few; d_gene: TRBD1; v_gene: TRBV27; CDR3aa: CASSSDRASTDTQYF; CDR3nt: TGTGCCAGCAGTTCGGACAGGGCCAGCACAGATACGCAGTATTTT
j_gene: TRBJ2-5; abundance: NA; d_gene: NA; v_gene: TRBV4-1; CDR3aa: CASSQAPGLGETQYF; CDR3nt: TGCGCCAGCAGCCAAGCGCCCGGCCTCGGAGAGACCCAGTACTTC
j_gene: TRBJ2-7; abundance: NA; d_gene: NA; v_gene: TRBV12-3/TRBV12-4; CDR3aa: CASSSPARGTYEQYF; CDR3nt: TGTGCCAGCAGTTCTCCGGCCAGGGGAACCTACGAGCAGTACTTC
j_gene: TRBJ1-1; abundance: NA; d_gene: NA; v_gene: TRBV7-2; CDR3aa: CASSFGGQNTEAFF; CDR3nt: TGTGCCAGCAGCTTTGGGGGCCAGAACACTGAAGCTTTCTTT
j_gene: TRBJ2-5; abundance: few; d_gene: NA; v_gene: TRBV20-1; CDR3aa: CSAGAEILETQYF; CDR3nt: TGCAGTGCCGGGGCCGAGATTTTGGAGACCCAGTACTTC
j_gene: TRBJ2-3; abundance: few; d_gene: NA; v_gene: TRBV20-1; CDR3aa: CSARDRTQYF; CDR3nt: TGCAGTGCTAGAGATCGGACGCAGTATTTT
j_gene: TRBJ2-1; abundance: NA; d_gene: TRBD1; v_gene: TRBV6-6; CDR3aa: CASSDTGAPNEQFF; CDR3nt: TGTGCCAGCAGCGATACAGGGGCTCCCAATGAGCAGTTCTTC
j_gene: TRBJ2-2; abundance: few; d_gene: NA; v_gene: TRBV24-1; CDR3aa: CATGWDTGELFF; CDR3nt: TGTGCCACCGGGTGGGACACCGGGGAGCTGTTTTTT
j_gene: TRBJ2-5; abundance: few; d_gene: NA; v_gene: TRBV20-1; CDR3aa: CSALPDSEETQYF; CDR3nt: TGCAGTGCACTACCGGACAGTGAAGAGACCCAGTACTTC
j_gene: TRBJ1-1; abundance: NA; d_gene: NA; v_gene: TRBV6-1; CDR3aa: CASSEIGQGNTEAFF; CDR3nt: TGTGCCAGCAGTGAAATCGGGCAGGGTAACACTGAAGCTTTCTTT
j_gene: TRBJ1-5; abundance: NA; d_gene: NA; v_gene: TRBV21-1; CDR3aa: CASSKVKGDQPQHF; CDR3nt: TGTGCCAGCAGCAAAGTAAAAGGGGATCAGCCCCAGCATTTT
j_gene: TRBJ1-1; abundance: few; d_gene: NA; v_gene: TRBV5-1; CDR3aa: CASTGGRRLNTEAFF; CDR3nt: TGCGCCAGCACCGGGGGGCGCAGGTTGAACACTGAAGCTTTCTTT
j_gene: TRBJ2-3; abundance: few; d_gene: NA; v_gene: TRBV7-2; CDR3aa: CASSFVGLADTQYF; CDR3nt: TGTGCCAGCAGCTTCGTAGGTCTCGCAGATACGCAGTATTTT
j_gene: TRBJ2-5; abundance: few; d_gene: NA; v_gene: TRBV12-3/TRBV12-4; CDR3aa: CASCESGAQETQYF; CDR3nt: TGTGCCAGCTGCGAATCGGGGGCTCAAGAGACCCAGTACTTC
j_gene: TRBJ1-2; abundance: few; d_gene: NA; v_gene: TRBV5-5; CDR3aa: CASSLWVKGNYGYTF; CDR3nt: TGTGCCAGCAGCTTGTGGGTGAAGGGGAACTATGGCTACACCTTC
j_gene: TRBJ2-4; abundance: NA; d_gene: NA; v_gene: TRBV18; CDR3aa: CASSPGETDIQYF; CDR3nt: TGTGCCAGCTCACCGGGTGAGACGGACATTCAGTACTTC
j_gene: TRBJ1-2; abundance: few; d_gene: NA; v_gene: TRBV6-1; CDR3aa: CASSEHDGYTF; CDR3nt: TGTGCCAGCAGTGAACATGATGGCTACACCTTC
j_gene: TRBJ1-1; abundance: few; d_gene: NA; v_gene: TRBV6-6; CDR3aa: CASKPLILNTEAFF; CDR3nt: TGTGCCAGCAAGCCGCTGATACTGAACACTGAAGCTTTCTTT
j_gene: TRBJ1-1; abundance: NA; d_gene: NA; v_gene: TRBV10-3; CDR3aa: CAISETDNEAFF; CDR3nt: TGTGCCATCAGTGAAACGGACAATGAAGCTTTCTTT
j_gene: TRBJ2-7; abundance: many; d_gene: TRBD2; v_gene: TRBV10-3; CDR3aa: CAISEDSAVAGSYEQYF; CDR3nt: TGTGCCATCAGTGAGGATAGCGCAGTAGCGGGGTCCTACGAGCAGTACTTC
j_gene: TRBJ1-2; abundance: NA; d_gene: NA; v_gene: TRBV20-1; CDR3aa: CSAHAEGNPYGYTF; CDR3nt: TGCAGTGCCCACGCGGAAGGGAACCCCTATGGCTACACCTTC
j_gene: TRBJ1-1; abundance: many; d_gene: NA; v_gene: TRBV7-9; CDR3aa: CASSPGIVAEAFF; CDR3nt: TGTGCCAGCAGCCCCGGGATAGTCGCTGAAGCTTTCTTT
j_gene: TRBJ2-1; abundance: NA; d_gene: NA; v_gene: TRBV20-1; CDR3aa: CSARGGAINEQFF; CDR3nt: TGCAGTGCTAGGGGGGGCGCAATCAATGAGCAGTTCTTC
j_gene: TRBJ1-2; abundance: NA; d_gene: NA; v_gene: TRBV20-1; CDR3aa: CSAPIQNYGYTF; CDR3nt: TGCAGTGCCCCGATCCAAAACTATGGCTACACCTTC
j_gene: TRBJ1-1; abundance: NA; d_gene: NA; v_gene: TRBV7-9; CDR3aa: CALLPNTEAFF; CDR3nt: TGTGCCCTCTTACCGAACACTGAAGCTTTCTTT
j_gene: TRBJ2-7; abundance: NA; d_gene: NA; v_gene: TRBV12-3/TRBV12-4; CDR3aa: CASRLTGGYEQYF; CDR3nt: TGTGCCAGCAGATTGACAGGTGGCTACGAGCAGTACTTC
j_gene: TRBJ1-1; abundance: NA; d_gene: NA; v_gene: TRBV20-1; CDR3aa: CSASIHNTEAFF; CDR3nt: TGCAGTGCTAGTATACATAACACTGAAGCTTTCTTT
j_gene: TRBJ1-1; abundance: few; d_gene: NA; v_gene: TRBV20-1; CDR3aa: CSARIQLRTEAFF; CDR3nt: TGCAGTGCTAGGATTCAGTTACGCACTGAAGCTTTCTTT
j_gene: TRBJ2-2; abundance: few; d_gene: TRBD1; v_gene: TRBV7-3; CDR3aa: CASSSGQTGAGELFF; CDR3nt: TGTGCCAGCAGCTCTGGACAGACAGGGGCCGGGGAGCTGTTTTTT
j_gene: TRBJ2-2; abundance: NA; d_gene: NA; v_gene: TRBV9; CDR3aa: CASSEYPPGAPNTGELFF; CDR3nt: TGTGCCAGCAGCGAGTATCCCCCAGGAGCTCCTAACACCGGGGAGCTGTTTTTT
j_gene: TRBJ1-3; abundance: many; d_gene: NA; v_gene: TRBV12-3/TRBV12-4; CDR3aa: CASSSGGTVNTIYF; CDR3nt: TGTGCCAGCAGTTCCGGCGGGACCGTAAACACCATATATTTT
j_gene: TRBJ2-5; abundance: few; d_gene: TRBD1; v_gene: TRBV4-3; CDR3aa: CASSPRQGLETQYF; CDR3nt: TGCGCCAGCAGCCCCCGACAGGGCCTGGAGACCCAGTACTTC
j_gene: TRBJ2-2; abundance: many; d_gene: NA; v_gene: TRBV5-1; CDR3aa: CASSILIAANTGELFF; CDR3nt: TGCGCCAGCAGCATCTTAATAGCGGCGAACACCGGGGAGCTGTTTTTT
j_gene: TRBJ2-6; abundance: many; d_gene: NA; v_gene: TRBV28; CDR3aa: CASSLGGSGANVLTF; CDR3nt: TGTGCCAGCAGTTTGGGGGGTTCTGGGGCCAACGTCCTGACTTTC
j_gene: TRBJ2-5; abundance: NA; d_gene: NA; v_gene: TRBV5-5; CDR3aa: CASSLDLRTKETQYF; CDR3nt: TGTGCCAGCAGCTTGGATCTGCGGACTAAAGAGACCCAGTACTTC
j_gene: TRBJ1-1; abundance: many; d_gene: TRBD1; v_gene: TRBV5-1; CDR3aa: CASRSGTGGLRNTEAFF; CDR3nt: TGCGCCAGCAGATCCGGGACAGGCGGTCTCCGGAACACTGAAGCTTTCTTT
j_gene: TRBJ1-2; abundance: NA; d_gene: NA; v_gene: TRBV3-1; CDR3aa: CASSPSSRVRLRGYTF; CDR3nt: TGTGCCAGCAGCCCAAGCTCCAGGGTTCGACTGCGGGGCTACACCTTC
j_gene: TRBJ2-5; abundance: once; d_gene: TRBD2; v_gene: TRBV20-1; CDR3aa: CSATLAGGTQETQYF; CDR3nt: TGCAGTGCGACCTTAGCGGGGGGAACCCAAGAGACCCAGTACTTC
j_gene: TRBJ1-5; abundance: NA; d_gene: NA; v_gene: TRBV6-5; CDR3aa: CASSPGTGAQPQHF; CDR3nt: TGTGCCAGCAGTCCCGGGACGGGGGCTCAGCCCCAGCATTTT
j_gene: TRBJ2-5; abundance: NA; d_gene: TRBD2; v_gene: TRBV27; CDR3aa: CASSFLAGALQETQYF; CDR3nt: TGTGCCAGCAGTTTCCTAGCGGGGGCACTCCAAGAGACCCAGTACTTC
j_gene: TRBJ1-2; abundance: NA; d_gene: NA; v_gene: TRBV18; CDR3aa: CASSPDVRGSYGYTF; CDR3nt: TGTGCCAGCTCACCGGATGTCAGAGGTTCCTATGGCTACACCTTC
j_gene: TRBJ1-1; abundance: NA; d_gene: NA; v_gene: TRBV7-6; CDR3aa: CASSLAKSARAFF; CDR3nt: TGTGCCAGCAGCTTAGCAAAGTCGGCGAGGGCTTTCTTT
j_gene: TRBJ1-6; abundance: NA; d_gene: NA; v_gene: TRBV7-9; CDR3aa: CASSPRRGGDNSPLHF; CDR3nt: TGTGCCAGCAGCCCTCGAAGGGGGGGCGATAATTCACCCCTCCACTTT
j_gene: TRBJ1-3; abundance: NA; d_gene: NA; v_gene: TRBV7-2; CDR3aa: CASSLQPNGNTIYF; CDR3nt: TGTGCCAGCAGCCTCCAGCCTAATGGAAACACCATATATTTT
j_gene: TRBJ2-7; abundance: few; d_gene: NA; v_gene: TRBV20-1; CDR3aa: CSAVFRETYEQYF; CDR3nt: TGCAGTGCGGTCTTCCGGGAAACCTACGAGCAGTACTTC
j_gene: TRBJ2-1; abundance: few; d_gene: TRBD1; v_gene: TRBV7-2; CDR3aa: CASSFTQGAYNEQFF; CDR3nt: TGTGCCAGCAGCTTCACCCAGGGGGCCTACAATGAGCAGTTCTTC
j_gene: TRBJ2-1; abundance: few; d_gene: TRBD1; v_gene: TRBV12-3/TRBV12-4; CDR3aa: CASSFYRGDEQFF; CDR3nt: TGTGCCAGCAGTTTCTACAGGGGAGATGAGCAGTTCTTC
j_gene: TRBJ1-5; abundance: NA; d_gene: TRBD1; v_gene: TRBV4-3; CDR3aa: CASSQGRTGASDQPQHF; CDR3nt: TGCGCCAGCAGCCAAGGAAGGACAGGGGCGTCGGATCAGCCCCAGCATTTT
j_gene: TRBJ2-7; abundance: few; d_gene: NA; v_gene: TRBV20-1; CDR3aa: CSARGDSHRYEQYF; CDR3nt: TGCAGTGCTAGAGGGGACTCCCACCGCTACGAGCAGTACTTC
j_gene: TRBJ2-5; abundance: NA; d_gene: NA; v_gene: TRBV7-6; CDR3aa: CASSRGGRAREETQYF; CDR3nt: TGTGCCAGCAGCAGGGGGGGCAGGGCTAGAGAGGAGACCCAGTACTTC
j_gene: TRBJ2-5; abundance: many; d_gene: TRBD1; v_gene: TRBV5-1; CDR3aa: CASSLQGAETQYF; CDR3nt: TGCGCCAGCAGCTTGCAGGGGGCGGAGACCCAGTACTTC
j_gene: TRBJ2-1; abundance: NA; d_gene: NA; v_gene: TRBV4-3; CDR3aa: CASSSQHREKEQFF; CDR3nt: TGCGCCAGCAGTTCGCAACACAGGGAAAAAGAGCAGTTCTTC
j_gene: TRBJ1-2; abundance: NA; d_gene: NA; v_gene: TRBV20-1; CDR3aa: CSARHYGYTF; CDR3nt: TGCAGTGCGAGACACTATGGCTACACCTTC
j_gene: TRBJ1-2; abundance: few; d_gene: NA; v_gene: TRBV28; CDR3aa: CASSFVGGYGYTF; CDR3nt: TGTGCCAGCAGTTTTGTGGGGGGGTATGGCTACACCTTC
j_gene: TRBJ1-2; abundance: many; d_gene: TRBD1; v_gene: TRBV11-2; CDR3aa: CASRRTGVNYGYTF; CDR3nt: TGTGCCAGCAGAAGAACAGGGGTGAACTATGGCTACACCTTC